This T cell receptor beta chain is drawn from a study of T cell responses to AZD1222 COVID-19 vaccine. V shed 1 base, J shed 1 base, and the junction held 6 bases outside the gene matches. Germline V CDR1 and CDR2: ENHRY, SYGVKD. The CDR3 has 17 residues. Notes on the study in general: Per reports, nearly half of all spike-specific TCRs target regions that are unmutated in variants. Across spike, vaccine-associated CD4 TCRs were found, dominant at 160-218 and 743-854. The donor group comprised mostly white British people and more females; the analysis possibly underestimated clonal diversity.

Notes on this clone: Its antigen is undetermined.

Sequenced by immunoSEQ multiplex PCR; TCRdb stores in-frame clones only, minus some. This table holds 70,000 to 85,000 clones, under 90% found once. The chain uses TRBV10-3 and TRBJ2-3; 9 positions match TRBD2. The specimen was peripheral blood, collected 28 days after the second AZD1222 dose. The receptor was derived from an adult who received the AZD1222 COVID-19 vaccine. CDR3 protein: CAISEYQREEGTDTQYF. The CDR3 DNA reads TGTGCCATCAGTGAGTATCAGCGGGAGGAGGGCACAGATACGCAGTATTTT.